This T cell receptor beta chain emerged from a study of naive and memory T cell subsets. The study's findings and limits: Potentially, T cell activation and differentiation skew this RNA-based measurement.

By share, this clonotype counts as medium-sized. Its antigen is still unknown. The DNA is left out, because the CDR3 cannot be placed on it with certainty; the CDR3 is given as TCRdb lists it. Four PCR rounds used nested alpha and beta constant region primers plus the SP2 primer. Alpha and beta constant region primers primed reverse transcription for blood and skin samples. MiXCR, applied by TCRdb to the UMI-ligation and nested PCR reads, yields one record per CDR3 protein. Among around 14,000 distinct CDR3 sequences listed, approximately 4.7% were seen once. The CDR3 numbers 14 amino acids, ends counted. Germline loops: CDR1 SNHLY, CDR2 FYNNEI. Treatment described: skin biopsy from PPD injection site in Mantoux-positive individual. A UMI-containing oligonucleotide was joined by 3' ligation to the TCR cDNA template. Individuals with a positive Mantoux test gave biopsies from PPD-injected skin. Input was about 1 to 1,100 ng of DNase-treated total RNA without cell sorting.

This clonotype was obtained from an adult in good health. The sample here was skin, taken from a tuberculin skin test site. The genes are TRBV2 and TRBJ2-1; the table's D call TRBD1 went unverified against the DNA. The CDR3 loop is CASSPFGPGNEQFF.